The clone carrying this TCR beta chain was picked up a small number of times. Its target is not known. This entry is derived from a study of regulatory T cells in long-lasting Graves disease. Study-wide results and limits: Thyroid tissue was not sampled; only peripheral blood was.

Libraries of TCR beta came from iRepertoire HTBI primers plus Arm-PCR of CDR3 regions. MiXCR, applied by TCRdb to the multiplex PCR reads, yields one record per CDR3 protein. The sample comprises around 400,000 distinct CDR3 sequences, 23% of which are singletons, and approximately 28% rests with the top ten. The time point: persistent/refractory GD, antithyroid drugs over 5 years with positive TRAb. TCR sequences were obtained from RNA taken from PBMCs. The sequence came from a female donor with Graves disease. The sample was peripheral blood mononuclear cells (PBMCs), taken when the disease was refractory, from a patient treated with antithyroid drugs.

The CDR3 nucleotides are TGCGCCAGCAGCTGGGGGACAGGGAACACCGGGGAGCTGTTTTTT. The encoded protein is CASSWGTGNTGELFF. The gene calls are TRBV5-1 and TRBJ2-2; TRBD1 matches at 8 bases. This CDR3 comprises 15 residues. V shed 3 bases, J shed 1 base, and the junction held 2 bases outside the gene matches. CDR1 is SGHRS, CDR2 YFSETQ, per germline. Full variable domain (rest looked up from reference TRBV5-1 and TRBJ2-2): KAGVTQTPRYLIKTRGQQVTLSCSPISGHRSVSWYQQTPGQGLQFLFEYFSETQRNKGNFPGRFSGRQFSNSRSEMNVSTLELGDSALYLCASSWGTGNTGELFFGEGSRLTVL.